A selection of T cell receptor beta chains follows, all from one sample in a study of low-dose radiotherapy and immunotherapy resistance in tumors. MiXCR, applied by TCRdb to the reads, yields one record per CDR3 protein. The data hold around 100,000 distinct CDR3 sequences, with 20% observed a single time. This specimen was PBMCs, taken after low-dose radiotherapy plus immunotherapy. The origin of the receptors is a female donor with ovarian cancer. Each CDR3 is given without its conserved first and last residue.

cdr3_length	j_call	v_call	cdr3_aa
12	TRBJ2-5	TRBV12-3/TRBV12-4	ASNTGQGRGTQY
11	TRBJ2-2	TRBV20-1	SARDSEAGELC
13	TRBJ1-1	TRBV29-1	SVKRGTGSFTEAF
13	TRBJ2-6	TRBV9	ASSVRSSGANVLT
11	TRBJ1-2	TRBV7-2	ASSLQGSFLST
12	TRBJ1-1	TRBV4-3	ASSHLAQNTEAF
12	TRBJ1-2	TRBV7-2	ASSSAGGLYGYT
14	TRBJ2-3	TRBV30	ACFLIPGGNTDTQY
14	TRBJ2-3	TRBV7-2	ASRRTGTSGTDTQY
12	TRBJ1-6	TRBV7-9	TSSLAALNSPLH
9	TRBJ2-5	TRBV20-1	SVQTQETQY
12	TRBJ1-1	TRBV18	ASSVQGEHTEAF
13	TRBJ2-7	TRBV6-1	ASSDSVGQGAEQY
13	TRBJ1-2	TRBV7-9	ASSSSVTGGGGYT
13	TRBJ1-1	TRBV11-3	ASSLSARGHTEAF
11	TRBJ2-2	TRBV7-3	ASSSTGPGELF
11	TRBJ1-1	TRBV18	ASSLSRTEEAF
11	TRBJ1-6	TRBV6-2/TRBV6-3	ASSDGLNSPLH
14	TRBJ2-2	TRBV5-4	ASSAAAGLAAGELF
14	TRBJ2-1	TRBV7-9	ASSLKLAGPRQEQF
14	TRBJ2-2	TRBV20-1	SAAASGGPNTGELF
12	TRBJ2-2	TRBV28	ASSYQGTSGELF
12	TRBJ2-1	TRBV5-1	ASSIRANYNEQF
13	TRBJ2-1	TRBV4-2	ASSQDYGGLDEQF
12	TRBJ1-1	TRBV20-1	SARDSSPNTEAF
13	TRBJ1-5	TRBV5-8	ASSLRGTSNQPQH
9	TRBJ1-1	TRBV30	AWSRITEAF
10	TRBJ2-3	TRBV29-1	SVGTSTDTQY
14	TRBJ2-3	TRBV5-1	ASSSLAGRPWDTQY
13	TRBJ2-1	TRBV20-1	SARDQLAGVDEQF
12	TRBJ2-3	TRBV6-8	ASSGGRFTDTQY
12	TRBJ2-7	TRBV7-8	ASSKGTANYEQY
12	TRBJ2-6	TRBV9	ASSRASGANVLT
12	TRBJ1-1	TRBV6-6	ASTHVAANTEAF
14	TRBJ2-1	TRBV5-1	ASSLETIGSYNEQF
12	TRBJ2-7	TRBV28	ASITTGGSYEQY
12	TRBJ1-2	TRBV18	ASSPTGTGNGYT
12	TRBJ1-5	TRBV28	ASSTQGGNQPQH
12	TRBJ2-2	TRBV7-9	ASSLAGYTGELF
14	TRBJ2-6	TRBV6-1	ASSEGRWAGANVLT
10	TRBJ2-3	TRBV6-2/TRBV6-3	ASSSRTNTQY